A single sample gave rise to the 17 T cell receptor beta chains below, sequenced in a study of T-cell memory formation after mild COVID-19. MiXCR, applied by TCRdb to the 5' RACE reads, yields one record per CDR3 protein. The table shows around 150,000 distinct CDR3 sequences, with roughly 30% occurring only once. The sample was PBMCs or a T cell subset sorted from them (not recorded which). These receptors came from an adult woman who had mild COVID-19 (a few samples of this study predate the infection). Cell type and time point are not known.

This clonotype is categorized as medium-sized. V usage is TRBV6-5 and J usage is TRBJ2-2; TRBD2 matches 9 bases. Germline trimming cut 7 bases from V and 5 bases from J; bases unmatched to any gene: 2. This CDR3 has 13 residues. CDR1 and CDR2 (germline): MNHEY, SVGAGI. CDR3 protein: CASTTSGTGELFF. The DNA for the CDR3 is TGTGCCAGCACAACTAGCGGGACCGGGGAGCTGTTTTTT.

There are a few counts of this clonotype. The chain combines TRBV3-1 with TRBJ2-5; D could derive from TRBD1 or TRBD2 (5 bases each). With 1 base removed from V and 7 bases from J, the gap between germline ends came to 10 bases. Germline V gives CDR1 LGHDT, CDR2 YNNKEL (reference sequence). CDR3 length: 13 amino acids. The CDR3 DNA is TGTGCCAGCAGCCAAGGGGAGAGGGGGACCCAGTACTTC. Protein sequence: CASSQGERGTQYF.

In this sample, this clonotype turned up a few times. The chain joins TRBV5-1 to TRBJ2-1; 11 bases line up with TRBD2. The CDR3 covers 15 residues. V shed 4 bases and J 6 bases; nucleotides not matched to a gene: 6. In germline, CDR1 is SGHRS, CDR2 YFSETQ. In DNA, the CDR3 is TGCGCCAGCAGCGCGGGACTAGCGGTTATCAATGAGCAGTTCTTC. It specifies CASSAGLAVINEQFF.

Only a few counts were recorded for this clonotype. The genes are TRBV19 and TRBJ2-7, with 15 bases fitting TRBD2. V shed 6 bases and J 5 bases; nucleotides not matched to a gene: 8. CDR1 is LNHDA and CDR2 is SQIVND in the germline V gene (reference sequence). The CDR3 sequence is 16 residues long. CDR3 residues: CASSVGLAGGPHEQYF. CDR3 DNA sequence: TGTGCCAGTAGCGTTGGACTAGCGGGAGGGCCCCACGAGCAGTACTTC.

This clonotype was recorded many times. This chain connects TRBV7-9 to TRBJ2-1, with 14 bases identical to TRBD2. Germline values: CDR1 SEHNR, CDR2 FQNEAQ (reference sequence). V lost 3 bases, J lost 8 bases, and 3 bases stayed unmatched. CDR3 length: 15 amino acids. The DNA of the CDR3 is TGTGCCAGCAGCTTGGGGACTAGCGGGAGTGATGAGCAGTTCTTC. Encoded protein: CASSLGTSGSDEQFF.

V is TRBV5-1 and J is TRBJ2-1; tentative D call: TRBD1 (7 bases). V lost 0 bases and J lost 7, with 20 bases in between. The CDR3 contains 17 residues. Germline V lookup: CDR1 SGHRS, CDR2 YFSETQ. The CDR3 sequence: CASSLAGTGERVNEQFF. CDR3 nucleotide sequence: TGCGCCAGCAGCTTGGCCGGAACAGGGGAGCGGGTAAATGAGCAGTTCTTC.

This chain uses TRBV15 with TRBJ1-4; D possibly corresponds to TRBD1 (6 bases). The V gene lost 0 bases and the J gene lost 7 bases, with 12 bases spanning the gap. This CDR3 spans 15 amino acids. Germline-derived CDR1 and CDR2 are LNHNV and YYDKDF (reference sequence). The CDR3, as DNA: TGTGCCACCAGCAGAGATACAGGGCTCGGTGAAAAACTGTTTTTT. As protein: CATSRDTGLGEKLFF.

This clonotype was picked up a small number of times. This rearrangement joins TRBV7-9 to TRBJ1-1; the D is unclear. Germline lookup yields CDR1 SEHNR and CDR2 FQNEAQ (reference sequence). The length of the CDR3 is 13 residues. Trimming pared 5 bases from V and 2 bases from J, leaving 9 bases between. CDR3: CASSLILNTEAFF. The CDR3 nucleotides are TGTGCCAGCAGCCTGATCCTAAACACTGAAGCTTTCTTT.

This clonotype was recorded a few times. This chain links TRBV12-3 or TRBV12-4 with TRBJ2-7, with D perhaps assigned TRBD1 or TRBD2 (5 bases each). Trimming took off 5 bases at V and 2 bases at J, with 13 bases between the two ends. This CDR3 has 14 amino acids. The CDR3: CASSTRDGTYEQYF. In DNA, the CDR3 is TGTGCCAGCAGTACCCGGGACGGGACCTACGAGCAGTACTTC.

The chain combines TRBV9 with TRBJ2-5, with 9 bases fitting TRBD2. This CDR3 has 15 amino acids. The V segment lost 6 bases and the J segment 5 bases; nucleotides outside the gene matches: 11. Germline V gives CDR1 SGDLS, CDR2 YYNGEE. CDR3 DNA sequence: TGTGCCAGCACCCCGGGACTAGCATCAGGGGAGACCCAGTACTTC. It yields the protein CASTPGLASGETQYF. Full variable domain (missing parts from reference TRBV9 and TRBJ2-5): DSGVTQTPKHLITATGQRVTLRCSPRSGDLSVYWYQQSLDQGLQFLIQYYNGEERAKGNILERFSAQQFPDLHSELNLSSLELGDSALYFCASTPGLASGETQYFGPGTRLLVL.

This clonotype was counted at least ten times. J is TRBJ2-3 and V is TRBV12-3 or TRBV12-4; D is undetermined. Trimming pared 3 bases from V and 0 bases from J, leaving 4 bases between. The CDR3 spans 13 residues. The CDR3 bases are TGTGCCAGCAGTTTGATTAGCACAGATACGCAGTATTTT. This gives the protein CASSLISTDTQYF.

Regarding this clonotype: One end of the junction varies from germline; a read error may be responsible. CDR3 DNA: TGTGCCACCGGCAGGGACAGTGACGCCTACGAGCAGTACTTC. It specifies CATGRDSDAYEQYF. The chain combines TRBV15 with TRBJ2-7; 7 bases line up with TRBD1. Germline-derived CDR1 and CDR2 are LNHNV and YYDKDF (reference sequence). This CDR3 is 14 amino acids long.

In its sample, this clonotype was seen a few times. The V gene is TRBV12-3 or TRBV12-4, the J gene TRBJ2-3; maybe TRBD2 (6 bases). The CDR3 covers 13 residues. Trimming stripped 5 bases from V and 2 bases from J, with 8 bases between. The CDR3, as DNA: TGTGCCAGCAGTGGGGGGAACACAGATACGCAGTATTTT. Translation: CASSGGNTDTQYF.

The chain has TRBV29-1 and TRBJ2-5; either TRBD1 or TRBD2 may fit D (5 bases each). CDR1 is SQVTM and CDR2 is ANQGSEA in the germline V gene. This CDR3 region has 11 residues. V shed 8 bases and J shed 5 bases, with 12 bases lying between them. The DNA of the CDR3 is TGCAGCTCCGGGGACGCGGAGACCCAGTACTTC. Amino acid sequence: CSSGDAETQYF.

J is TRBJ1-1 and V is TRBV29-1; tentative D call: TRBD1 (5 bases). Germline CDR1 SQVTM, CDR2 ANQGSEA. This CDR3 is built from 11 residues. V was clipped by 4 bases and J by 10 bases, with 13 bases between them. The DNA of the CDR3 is TGCAGCGTTGTTTGGGGGGTAGGAGCTTTCTTT. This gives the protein CSVVWGVGAFF.

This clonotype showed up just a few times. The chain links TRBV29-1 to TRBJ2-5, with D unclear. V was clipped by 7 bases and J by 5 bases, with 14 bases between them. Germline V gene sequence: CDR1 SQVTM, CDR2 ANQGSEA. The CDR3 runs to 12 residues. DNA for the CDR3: TGCAGCGGAGGACCTCCCCAGGAGACCCAGTACTTC. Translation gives CSGGPPQETQYF.

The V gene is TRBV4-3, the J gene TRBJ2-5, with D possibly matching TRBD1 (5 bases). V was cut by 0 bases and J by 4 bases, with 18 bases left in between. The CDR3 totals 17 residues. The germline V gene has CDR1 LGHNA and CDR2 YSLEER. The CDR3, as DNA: TGCGCCAGCAGCCAAGATTCAGGGTTATTTCGAGGAGAGACCCAGTACTTC. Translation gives CASSQDSGLFRGETQYF.